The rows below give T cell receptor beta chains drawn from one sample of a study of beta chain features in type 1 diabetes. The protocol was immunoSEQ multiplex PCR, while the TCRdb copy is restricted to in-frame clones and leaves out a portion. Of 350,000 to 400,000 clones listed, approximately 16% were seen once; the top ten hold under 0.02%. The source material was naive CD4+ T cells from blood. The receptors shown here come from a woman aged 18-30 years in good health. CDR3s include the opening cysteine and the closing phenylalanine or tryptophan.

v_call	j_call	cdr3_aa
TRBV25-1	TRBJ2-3	CASSERVSGIDTQYF
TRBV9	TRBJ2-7	CASSVGDRNYEQYF
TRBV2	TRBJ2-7	CASSEDRGNEQYF
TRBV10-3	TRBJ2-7	CAIRDSSYEQYF
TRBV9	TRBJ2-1	CASSYPGDGGSYNEQFF
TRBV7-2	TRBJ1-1	CASSSAGAFF
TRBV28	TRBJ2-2	CASLGTATNTGELFF
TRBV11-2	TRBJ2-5	CASSLGQGTQETQYF
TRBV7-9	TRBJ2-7	CASSLAGSSYEQYF
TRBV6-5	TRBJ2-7	CASSFATGSYEQYF
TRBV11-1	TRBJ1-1	CASSVQGIEAFF
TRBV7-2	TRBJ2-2	CASTPGAGELFF
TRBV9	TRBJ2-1	CASSEGGSLAGRGSYNEQFF
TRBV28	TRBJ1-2	CASSPGQWNYGYTF
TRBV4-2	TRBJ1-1	CASSQVLTLGTEAFF
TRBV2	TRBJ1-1	CASSVASWNTEAFF
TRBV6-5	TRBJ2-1	CASSYRTGGNEQFF
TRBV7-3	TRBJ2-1	CASSSGLAGGGEQFF
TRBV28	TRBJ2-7	CASLWDSSSYEQYF
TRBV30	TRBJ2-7	CAWTVAYEQYF
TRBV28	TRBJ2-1	CASSSSGTEQFF
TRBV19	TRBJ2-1	CASSIEGKGGRAREFF
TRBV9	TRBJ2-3	CASSVDPVTDTQYF
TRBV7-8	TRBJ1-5	CASSLDRTGTQHF
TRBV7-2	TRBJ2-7	CASSLDRGLYEQYF
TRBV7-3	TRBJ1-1	CASSLHTEAFF
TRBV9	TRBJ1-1	CASSGKTGVNTEAFF
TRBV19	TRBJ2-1	CASSTFLAGGVNEQFF
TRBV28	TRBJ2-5	CASSIRVRRETQYF
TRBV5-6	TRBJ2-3	CASSLRHGTGVWDTQYF
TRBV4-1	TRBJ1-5	CASSHGRTALAIRAQHF
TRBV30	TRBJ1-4	CAWTQGLAGEKLFF
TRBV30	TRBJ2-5	CAWSGHGLALKETQYF
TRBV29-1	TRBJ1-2	CSVSGRGDRNGYTF
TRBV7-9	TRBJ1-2	CASSLAGRAFYGYTF
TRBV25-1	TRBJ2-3	CASSDPKGRTDTQYF
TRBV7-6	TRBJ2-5	CASSPGLAGSETQYF
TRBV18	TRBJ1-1	CASSQLEDISYTEAFF
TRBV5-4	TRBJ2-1	CASTSGLTYNEQFF
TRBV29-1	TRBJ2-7	CSVGTPYEQYF
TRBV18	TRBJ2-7	CASSPKSRTGDNEQYF